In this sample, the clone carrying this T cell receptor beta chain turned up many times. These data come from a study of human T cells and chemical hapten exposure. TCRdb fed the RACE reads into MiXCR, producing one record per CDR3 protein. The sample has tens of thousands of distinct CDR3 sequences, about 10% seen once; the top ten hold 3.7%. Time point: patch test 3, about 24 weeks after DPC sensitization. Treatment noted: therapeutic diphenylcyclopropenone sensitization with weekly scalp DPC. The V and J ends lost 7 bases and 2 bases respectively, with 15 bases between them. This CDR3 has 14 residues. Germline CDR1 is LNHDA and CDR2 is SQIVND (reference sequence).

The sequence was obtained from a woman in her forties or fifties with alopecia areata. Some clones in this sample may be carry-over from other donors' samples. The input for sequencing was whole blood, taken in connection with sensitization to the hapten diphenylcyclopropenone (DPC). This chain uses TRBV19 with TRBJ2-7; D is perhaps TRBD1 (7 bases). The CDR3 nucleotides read TGTGCCAGTATGGGCGGGACAGCCCCCTACGAGCAGTACTTC. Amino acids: CASMGGTAPYEQYF.